This TCR beta chain appears in the sequencing data of a study of blood T cells in healthy people across ages (dated by TCRdb to about 2015). At the level of the whole study: Template switching captured roughly one uniquely barcoded TCR beta cDNA molecule per two T cells in model experiments. The study measured age-related changes in TCR beta repertoire diversity using deep sequencing normalized with unique cDNA molecular identifiers. Donors were grouped into four age groups: young (average approximately 15 years), middle-aged (less than 40), aged (roughly 62) and long-lived (about 89). To avoid experimental bias, donors of different ages were distributed randomly across sequencing lanes. The study analyzed two additional independent replicas of 1 million unique cDNA reads from the same blood draw for two donors, one aged 18 to 30 and one aged 80 or older. The paper's findings and limits, for the study overall: Observed TCR beta diversity correlated strongly with the percentage of naive T cells measured by flow cytometry. Estimates of total diversity based on one million sequenced T cells were considered lower bounds and underestimates. Conclusive comparison of naive and antigen-experienced compartments was prevented by the profiling of bulk unsorted PBMCs. The CMV infection status of donors was not known, potentially confounding age-related changes in expanded clonotypes. The long-lived group showed more naive CD4+ T cells, fewer expanded clones and increased TCR diversity than the aged group, suggesting age selection. Observed TCR beta diversity per million T cells fell roughly linearly with age, and a significant reduction was already apparent by age roughly 41.

Notes on this clonotype: The specificity of this receptor is unknown. No base quality values were provided; no much bigger clone lies one nucleotide off.

The approximately 39 donors, aged about 6 to 100 years, were systemically healthy Caucasian individuals from Russia. Each donor gave roughly 9.5 milliliters of peripheral blood, collected into EDTA-treated Vacutainer tubes. Ficoll-Paque density-gradient centrifugation was used to isolate PBMCs, with at least 7 million obtained per sample. Total RNA was extracted from PBMCs with Trizol reagent, with at least 6 micrograms obtained per sample. Naive CD45RAhigh/CD27high T cell percentages were measured by flow cytometry on a PBMC aliquot from every donor. Based on the germline V gene (reference sequence), the CDR1 and CDR2 sequences are DFQATT and SNEGSKA. From its cysteine to its phenylalanine, the CDR3 spans 15 amino acids. The kept DNA is CDR3 alone, 45 bases in frame from the first base. After removal of 1 base from V and 4 bases from J, the junction retains 9 bases not matched to a gene. Library prep was done by 5' RACE. These reads were obtained on an Illumina HiSeq 2500. A second PCR of about 7 to 12 cycles was run with a J-beta primer mix and a sample-barcoded 5' primer. Each TCR beta cDNA molecule received a unique molecular identifier from a template-switch 5' adaptor carrying 12 random nucleotides. Each sample yielded at least 3 million CDR3-containing paired-end reads. All of the RNA was converted into first-strand cDNA using the Mint cDNA synthesis kit, with a TRBC-specific oligonucleotide serving as the primer. All cDNA was treated with uracil-DNA glycosylase and then went through a first 18-cycle PCR with the universal primers M1SS and BC2_uni_R. The published analysis was carried out like this. For normalization, 1 million high-quality reads were randomly selected from each sample, with every read carrying a distinct molecular identifier. Reads sharing molecular identifiers were discarded rather than binned into consensus sequences. MiTCR, with a Q25 quality threshold and the strictest error-elimination algorithm, was used for CDR3 identification, clonotype clustering and error correction. A nonparametric unseen species model using Euler transformation provided a lower-bound estimate of total TCR beta diversity. TCRdb reanalyzed the raw reads on its own, using fastp at Q25 for trimming and MiXCR for clone calling, and kept in-frame beta chains. Records with the same CDR3 protein are collapsed into one entry carrying the most frequent genes and DNA. The V and J calls and clone size come from TCRdb's table, not from the authors' own analysis. The sample yields about a million distinct CDR3 sequences; around two fifths were counted once. Roughly 13% of the sample comes from the top ten.

This chain is built from TRBV20-1 and TRBJ1-1, with 7 junctional bases fitting TRBD1. The sample comprised blood. This receptor was identified in a man between 18 and 29 years old in good health. The DNA reads as follows: TGCAGTGCTAGAGTTGTGGCAGGGGGGAGCACTGAAGCTTTCTTT. Its coded protein is CSARVVAGGSTEAFF.